The clone carrying this T cell receptor beta chain occurred a few times. The antigen is undetermined. The PCR had 60 Vbeta and 13 Jbeta primers. Using immunoSEQ multiplex PCR, the repertoire was profiled, and TCRdb retains in-frame clones only, with some absent. Of about 150,000 clones in the sample, roughly 72% are singletons; the top ten hold under 2.5%. The data derive from a study of cytomegalovirus exposure and HLA in healthy donors. Across the study: Researchers previously reported finding 90 million to 120 million unique TCR beta sequences from around 200 million T cells.

Study findings and constraints: TCR association rates varied by HLA locus in a later analysis, with DRB1 highest and HLA-C lowest. Per a prior analysis, the majority of TCR beta V segments were productive roughly 90% or roughly 30% of the time.

This sequence was found in a young man in good health and CMV-seronegative. Sample: PBMCs.

The CDR3 protein is CASSPRTALQETQYF. The CDR3, as DNA: TGTGCCAGCAGCCCTCGGACAGCCCTTCAAGAGACCCAGTACTTC. The chain recombines TRBV5-4 with TRBJ2-5; tentative D call: TRBD1 (6 bases). Germline CDR1 and CDR2: SGHNT and YYREEE (reference sequence). The V end lost 4 bases, the J end lost 2 bases, and 15 bases lay between the germline ends. The CDR3 totals 15 residues.